This T cell receptor beta chain was captured in a study of beta chain features in type 1 diabetes (dated by TCRdb to 2017 to 2018). Study-level background: Mean age, gender distribution, total cell number and subset yield were not different between patients and healthy donors. A total of roughly 100 million sorted cells were examined across all samples, and a strong correlation was observed between cell number per subset and RNA yield. The study compared the TCRB repertoires of sorted circulating CD4+ T cell subsets in recently diagnosed type 1 diabetes patients with those in matched healthy donors. Regulatory and stem cell-like memory subsets were isolated from only 8 patients and about eight healthy donors, whereas naive and central memory subsets came from all 28 donors. The full study reports these points: In all four CD4+ subsets, TCRB CDR3 length was moderately but significantly shorter in type 1 diabetes patients. Sequencing cDNA rather than genomic DNA could over-represent highly expressing activated cells, although activation and CD3 levels did not differ between groups. Naive, central memory and regulatory TCRB repertoires appeared to be more similar among patients than among healthy donors. Fewer insertions and more nucleotide deletions at VDJ recombination sites were observed in patients with type 1 diabetes, implying thymic rearrangement abnormalities. Shorter templates might have been favored by PCR, but patient and control samples were amplified and corrected together, so both groups would have been affected equally by any skew. Only small numbers of individuals were included in the HLA sub-analyses, which left unresolved whether HLA type had any influence on TCRB rearrangement.

About this clone: No antigen is known for it. No per-base quality is available; no much larger clone lies one base away.

The CDR3 runs 16 residues from the cysteine to the phenylalanine. The only DNA kept is the CDR3, 48 bases in frame from the first base. V lost 0 bases and J lost 1 base; the stretch between them is 10 bases long. Taken from the germline V gene, the CDR1 and CDR2 loops are SGHDT and YYEEEE. The High Capacity cDNA Reverse Transcription Kit was used to reverse transcribe all of the isolated RNA, meaning that expressed TCRB transcripts were what got sequenced. Deep immunoSEQ sequencing was applied to naive, central memory and regulatory T cell samples, giving an average of roughly 3.3 million total reads per sample. Sorted cells were lysed in RLT buffer, and RNA was extracted using DNase-treated RNeasy Micro or Mini kits according to cell number. To prevent cross-contamination, each cell subset was processed individually, whereas patient and healthy donor samples were processed jointly. The immunoSEQ multiplex PCR was used to amplify TCRB sequences from cDNA, generating 87-bp fragments that spanned the CDR3 region. Amplicons were sequenced on the Illumina HiSeq platform. On the study's bioinformatics: Synthetic template baselines were used to correct PCR bias computationally, reads within Hamming distance 2 were collapsed together, and singletons that could not be merged were discarded. Reads were aligned against IMGT so that V, D and J genes, CDR3 length and insertions or deletions at six rearrangement sites could be assigned. Within each subset, clonotype counts were normalized to sorted cell number, after which true diversity and Gini coefficients were computed with the tcR R package. Repertoire sharing was quantified using the overlap coefficient calculated on TCRB nucleotide sequences. As a proxy for the pre-selection repertoire, out-of-frame TCRB sequences from naive cells were analyzed. This immuneACCESS table, as held by TCRdb, lists in-frame sequences with V and J called but not all clones. Of the missing ones, under half trace to an unresolved V gene in checked studies; the others have no known cause. Clone size and V and J calls were adopted from that table, with D and trimming inferred from the DNA. The sample table shows approximately 470,000 clones, and about 32% are seen once. The top ten hold almost 0.065% of the sample.

From each donor, a single peripheral blood sample of around 120 mL on average was drawn into heparinised tubes. A BD FACSAria II was used to sort naive, central memory, regulatory and stem cell-like memory CD4+ T cells with a panel that included CD45RO, CCR7, CD25, CD127, CD95 and CD27. Every sorted population had a purity above 95%. Right away, PBMCs were isolated by Lymphoprep density gradient centrifugation and were stained directly, with no culture step. Samples were stained and sorted in pairs, with one healthy donor and one patient per experiment, so that batch effects were minimized. The receptor comes from a man in his late teens or twenties in good health. The source material was naive CD4+ T cells from blood. The intended sense of this specimen's cell subset or site label: true naive CD4+ T cells. Recombination connected TRBV5-6 to TRBJ2-2, with no confidently assigned D gene. The nucleotide sequence reads TGTGCCAGCAGCTTGGGACCAGTACTGAACACCGGGGAGCTGTTTTTT. Its protein product is CASSLGPVLNTGELFF.